This is a list of T cell receptor beta chains from one sample in a study of vaccination and CD4 T cells after COVID-19. Each CDR3 protein is one row after TCRdb ran MiXCR on the PCR reads. In the table there are 5,500 to 8,000 distinct CDR3 sequences, 37% of which are singletons. These TCRs' antigens remain unknown. Sequences were obtained from CD4+ T cells from blood, cultured in vitro. Receptor source: a human donor in good health. CDR3s include the opening cysteine and the closing phenylalanine or tryptophan. The D gene is left open where the match is weak. Part of the rows lack a size; the others show once, few, many or a class for expanded clones.

d_gene	abundance	len	v_gene	j_gene	CDR3aa	CDR3nt
-	-	13	TRBV19	TRBJ2-7	CASTPRGSYEQYF	TGTGCCAGTACCCCCAGGGGCTCCTACGAGCAGTACTTC
TRBD2	few	15	TRBV30	TRBJ2-3	CAWSVVAGDADTQYF	TGTGCCTGGAGTGTAGTAGCGGGGGATGCAGATACGCAGTATTTT
TRBD2	-	18	TRBV7-2	TRBJ2-5	CASSLSPLASGGAETQYF	TGTGCCAGCAGCTTATCCCCCCTAGCTAGCGGGGGGGCGGAGACCCAGTACTTC
-	-	14	TRBV6-1	TRBJ1-1	CASSVQVGDTEAFF	TGTGCCAGCAGTGTCCAGGTGGGGGACACTGAAGCTTTCTTT
-	-	16	TRBV20-1	TRBJ1-2	CSAIKVIGWGDYGYTF	TGCAGTGCTATAAAGGTAATAGGGTGGGGGGACTATGGCTACACCTTC
-	-	14	TRBV18	TRBJ1-2	CASSQETANYGYTF	TGTGCCAGCTCACAAGAGACAGCAAACTATGGCTACACCTTC
-	large	13	TRBV11-1	TRBJ2-5	CASSVGGPGTQYF	TGTGCCAGCAGTGTGGGGGGTCCGGGGACCCAGTACTTC
TRBD1	-	11	TRBV12-3/TRBV12-4	TRBJ1-2	CASSQGDGYTF	TGTGCCAGCAGTCAGGGGGATGGCTACACCTTC
TRBD1	few	17	TRBV24-1	TRBJ2-5	CATSDSRTGARPETQYF	TGTGCCACCAGTGATTCCCGGACAGGGGCGAGACCAGAGACCCAGTACTTC
-	-	12	TRBV5-8	TRBJ2-5	CASSVRAETQYF	TGTGCCAGCAGCGTTAGAGCCGAGACCCAGTACTTC
-	few	14	TRBV7-6	TRBJ1-1	CASSPADSNTEAFF	TGTGCCAGCAGCCCAGCAGACAGTAACACTGAAGCTTTCTTT
-	-	12	TRBV2	TRBJ1-5	CASNRDNQPQHF	TGTGCCAGCAACAGGGACAATCAGCCCCAGCATTTT
-	-	13	TRBV6-1	TRBJ1-1	CASRKEGDTEAFF	TGTGCCAGCAGGAAGGAGGGGGACACTGAAGCTTTCTTT
TRBD2	-	16	TRBV11-3	TRBJ2-1	CASSLVGSGGASEQFF	TGTGCCAGCAGCTTAGTCGGTAGCGGGGGGGCGAGTGAGCAGTTCTTC
-	-	16	TRBV27	TRBJ2-2	CASSWSRGLGTGELFF	TGTGCCAGCAGTTGGTCCCGGGGGCTAGGCACCGGGGAGCTGTTTTTT
-	-	13	TRBV5-5	TRBJ1-5	CASSFLNSQPQHF	TGTGCCAGCAGCTTTTTGAACAGCCAGCCCCAGCATTTT
-	-	14	TRBV19	TRBJ2-2	CASRGIGSAGELFF	TGTGCCAGTAGGGGGATTGGTTCAGCCGGGGAGCTGTTTTTT
-	-	14	TRBV25-1	TRBJ1-1	CASSEGGVNAEAFF	TGTGCCAGCAGTGAAGGGGGGGTAAACGCTGAAGCTTTCTTT
-	-	11	TRBV14	TRBJ1-2	CAGSQVKGLTF	TGTGCCGGCAGCCAAGTAAAGGGGCTTACCTTC
-	-	11	TRBV30	TRBJ1-2	CAWSLSYGYTF	TGTGCCTGGAGTTTGTCCTATGGCTACACCTTC
TRBD1	-	14	TRBV20-1	TRBJ2-7	CSASDRGNSYEQYF	TGCAGTGCTTCGGACAGGGGCAACTCCTACGAGCAGTACTTC
-	few	13	TRBV6-5	TRBJ1-5	CASSYGNNQPQHF	TGTGCCAGCAGTTACGGTAACAATCAGCCCCAGCATTTT
-	-	11	TRBV20-1	TRBJ2-4	CSARDINIQYF	TGCAGTGCTAGAGACATAAACATTCAGTACTTC
-	-	12	TRBV7-7	TRBJ2-1	CASSPDGNEQFF	TGTGCTAGCAGCCCGGACGGGAATGAGCAGTTCTTC
TRBD2	once	14	TRBV7-9	TRBJ2-4	CASNMGGSGNIQYF	TGTGCCAGCAACATGGGGGGGTCAGGAAACATTCAGTACTTC
-	few	13	TRBV19	TRBJ1-1	CASMRGLGTEAFF	TGTGCCAGTATGCGGGGGCTGGGAACTGAAGCTTTCTTT
-	-	12	TRBV10-1	TRBJ1-1	CASSDSYTEAFF	TGCGCCAGCAGTGACAGCTACACTGAAGCTTTCTTT